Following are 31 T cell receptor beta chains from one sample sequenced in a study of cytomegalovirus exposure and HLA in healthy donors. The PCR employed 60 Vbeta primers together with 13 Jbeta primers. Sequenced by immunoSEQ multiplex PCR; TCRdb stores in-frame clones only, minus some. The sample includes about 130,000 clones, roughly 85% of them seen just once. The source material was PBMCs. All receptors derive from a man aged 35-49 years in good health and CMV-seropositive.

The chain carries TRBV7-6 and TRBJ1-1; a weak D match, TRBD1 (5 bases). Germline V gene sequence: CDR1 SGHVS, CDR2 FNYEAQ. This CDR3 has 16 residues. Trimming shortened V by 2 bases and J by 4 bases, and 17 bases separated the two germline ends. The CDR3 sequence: CASSLNPIREGTEAFF. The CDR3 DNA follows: TGTGCCAGCAGCTTAAATCCCATCAGGGAGGGCACTGAAGCTTTCTTT.

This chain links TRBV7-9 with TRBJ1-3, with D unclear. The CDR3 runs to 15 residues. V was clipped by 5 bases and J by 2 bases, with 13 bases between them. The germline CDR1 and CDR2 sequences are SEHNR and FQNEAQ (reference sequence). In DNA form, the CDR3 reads TGTGCCAGCAGCCCGCGACGGGTTACTGGAAACACCATATATTTT. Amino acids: CASSPRRVTGNTIYF. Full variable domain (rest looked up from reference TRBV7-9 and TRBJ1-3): DTGVSQNPRHKITKRGQNVTFRCDPISEHNRLYWYRQTLGQGPEFLTYFQNEAQLEKSRLLSDRFSAERPKGSFSTLEIQRTEQGDSAMYLCASSPRRVTGNTIYFGEGSWLTVV.

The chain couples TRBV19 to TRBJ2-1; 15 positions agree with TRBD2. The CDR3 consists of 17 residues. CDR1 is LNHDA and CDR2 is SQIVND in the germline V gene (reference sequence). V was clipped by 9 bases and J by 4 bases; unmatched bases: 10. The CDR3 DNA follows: TGTGCCAGCACTCGGACTAGCGGGAGGGCCACGTACAATGAGCAGTTCTTC. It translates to CASTRTSGRATYNEQFF.

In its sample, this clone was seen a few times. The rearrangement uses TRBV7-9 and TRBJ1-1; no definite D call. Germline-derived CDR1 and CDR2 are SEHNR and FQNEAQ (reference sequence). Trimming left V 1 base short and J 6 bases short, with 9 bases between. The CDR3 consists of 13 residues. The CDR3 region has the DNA TGTGCCAGCAGCTTAGTTAATATCCCTGAAGCTTTCTTT. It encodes CASSLVNIPEAFF.

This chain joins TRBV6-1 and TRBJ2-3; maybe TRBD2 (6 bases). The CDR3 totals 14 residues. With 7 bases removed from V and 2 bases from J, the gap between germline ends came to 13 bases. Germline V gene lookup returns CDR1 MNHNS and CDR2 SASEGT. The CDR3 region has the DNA TGTGCCAGCAAATCTAGCGCCCACACAGATACGCAGTATTTT. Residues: CASKSSAHTDTQYF.

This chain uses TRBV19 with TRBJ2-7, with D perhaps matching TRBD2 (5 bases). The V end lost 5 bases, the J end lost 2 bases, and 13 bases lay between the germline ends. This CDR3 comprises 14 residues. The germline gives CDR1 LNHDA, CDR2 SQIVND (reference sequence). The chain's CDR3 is CASSPGLLAYEQYF. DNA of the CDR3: TGTGCCAGTAGTCCCGGACTGCTAGCCTACGAGCAGTACTTC.

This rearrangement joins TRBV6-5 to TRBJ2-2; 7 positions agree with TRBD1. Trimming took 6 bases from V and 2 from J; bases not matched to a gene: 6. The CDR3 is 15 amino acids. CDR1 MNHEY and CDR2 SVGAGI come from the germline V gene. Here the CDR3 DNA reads TGTGCCAGCAGCCTCACAGGGGATAACACCGGGGAGCTGTTTTTT. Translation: CASSLTGDNTGELFF.

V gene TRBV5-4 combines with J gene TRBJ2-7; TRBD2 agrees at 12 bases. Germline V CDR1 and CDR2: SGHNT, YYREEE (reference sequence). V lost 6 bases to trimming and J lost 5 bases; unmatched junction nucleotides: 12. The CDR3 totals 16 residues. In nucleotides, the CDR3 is TGTGCCAGCACCCCCGCCGCTAGCGGGAGGGCCCACGAGCAGTACTTC. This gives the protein CASTPAASGRAHEQYF.

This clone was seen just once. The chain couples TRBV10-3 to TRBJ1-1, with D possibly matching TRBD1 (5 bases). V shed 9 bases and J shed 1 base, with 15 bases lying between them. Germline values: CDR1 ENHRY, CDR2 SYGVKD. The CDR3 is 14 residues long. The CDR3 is CAIAGRGKNTEAFF. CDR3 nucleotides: TGTGCCATAGCGGGGCGGGGGAAGAACACTGAAGCTTTCTTT.

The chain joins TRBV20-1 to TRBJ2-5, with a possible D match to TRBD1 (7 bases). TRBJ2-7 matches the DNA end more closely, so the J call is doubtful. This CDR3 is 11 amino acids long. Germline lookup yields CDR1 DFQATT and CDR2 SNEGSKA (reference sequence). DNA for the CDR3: TGCAGTGCTAGGCGGGACAGCGAGCAGTACTTC. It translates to CSARRDSEQYF.

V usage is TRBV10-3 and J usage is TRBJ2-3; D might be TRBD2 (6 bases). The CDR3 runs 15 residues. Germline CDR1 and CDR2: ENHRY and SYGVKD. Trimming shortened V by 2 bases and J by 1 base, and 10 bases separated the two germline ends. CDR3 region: CAISEAGLRTDTQYF. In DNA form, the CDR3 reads TGTGCCATCAGTGAGGCGGGACTCCGCACAGATACGCAGTATTTT.

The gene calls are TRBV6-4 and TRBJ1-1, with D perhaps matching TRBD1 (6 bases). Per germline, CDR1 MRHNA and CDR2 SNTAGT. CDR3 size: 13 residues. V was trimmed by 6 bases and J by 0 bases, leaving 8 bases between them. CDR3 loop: CASRDSLNTEAFF. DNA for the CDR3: TGTGCCAGCAGGGACAGCTTGAACACTGAAGCTTTCTTT.

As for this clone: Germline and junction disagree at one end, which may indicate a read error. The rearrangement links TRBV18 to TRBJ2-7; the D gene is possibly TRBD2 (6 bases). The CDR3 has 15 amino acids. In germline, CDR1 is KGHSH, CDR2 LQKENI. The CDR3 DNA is TGTGTCAGCTCACGACCCGGGGGTACCTCCTACGAGCAGTACTTC. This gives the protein CVSSRPGGTSYEQYF.

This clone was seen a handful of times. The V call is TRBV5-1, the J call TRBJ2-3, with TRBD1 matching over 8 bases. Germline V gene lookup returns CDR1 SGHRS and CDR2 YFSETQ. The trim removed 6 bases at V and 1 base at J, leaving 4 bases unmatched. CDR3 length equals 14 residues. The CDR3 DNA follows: TGCGCCAGCACCCCGACAGGGGGCACAGATACGCAGTATTTT. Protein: CASTPTGGTDTQYF.

The CDR3 loop is CASSQVDTQYF. The DNA for the CDR3 is TGTGCCAGCAGCCAGGTAGATACGCAGTATTTT. This chain joins TRBV6-1 and TRBJ2-3; D remains unclear. CDR1 is MNHNS, CDR2 SASEGT, per germline. Deletions cut 6 bases from V and 5 bases from J, with 6 bases between. This CDR3 region has 11 residues.

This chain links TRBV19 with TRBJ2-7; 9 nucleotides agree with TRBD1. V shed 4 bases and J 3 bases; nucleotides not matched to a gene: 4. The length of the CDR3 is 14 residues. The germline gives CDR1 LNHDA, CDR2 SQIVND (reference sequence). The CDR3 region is CASSTTGGGYEQYF. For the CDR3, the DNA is TGTGCCAGTAGTACTACAGGGGGCGGCTACGAGCAGTACTTC. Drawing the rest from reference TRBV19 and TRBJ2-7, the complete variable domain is DGGITQSPKYLFRKEGQNVTLSCEQNLNHDAMYWYRQDPGQGLRLIYYSQIVNDFQKGDIAEGYSVSREKKESFPLTVTSAQKNPTAFYLCASSTTGGGYEQYFGPGTRLTVT.

The CDR3 here is CASSSRWGGGTQETQYF. The CDR3 DNA reads as TGTGCCAGCAGCTCGAGGTGGGGGGGAGGGACCCAAGAGACCCAGTACTTC. The J gene is TRBJ2-5, the V gene TRBV7-3; 7 bases agree with TRBD2. The CDR3 sequence is 17 residues long. The J segment lost 1 base and the V segment lost 4 bases, leaving 12 bases of the junction unmatched. Germline V CDR1 and CDR2: SGHTA, FQGTGA.

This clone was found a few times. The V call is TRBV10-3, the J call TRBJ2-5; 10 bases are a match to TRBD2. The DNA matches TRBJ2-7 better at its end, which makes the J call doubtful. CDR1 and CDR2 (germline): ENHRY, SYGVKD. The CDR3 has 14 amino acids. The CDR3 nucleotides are TGTGCCATCAGTGAGCTAGCGGGAGTAACCGAGCAGTACTTC. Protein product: CAISELAGVTEQYF.

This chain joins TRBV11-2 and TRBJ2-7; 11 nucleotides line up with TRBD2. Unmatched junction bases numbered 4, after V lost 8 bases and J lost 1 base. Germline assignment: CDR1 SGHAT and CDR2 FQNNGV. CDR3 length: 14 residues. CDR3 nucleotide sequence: TGTGCCAGCCAACTAGCGGGGGCTTCCTACGAGCAGTACTTC. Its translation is CASQLAGASYEQYF.

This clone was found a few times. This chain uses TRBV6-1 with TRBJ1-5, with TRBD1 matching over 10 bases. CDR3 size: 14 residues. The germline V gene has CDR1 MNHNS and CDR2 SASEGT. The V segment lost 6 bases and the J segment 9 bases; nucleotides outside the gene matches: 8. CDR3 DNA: TGTGCCAGCAGCCGGGACAGGGGTACCGGGCCCCAGCATTTT. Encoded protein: CASSRDRGTGPQHF.

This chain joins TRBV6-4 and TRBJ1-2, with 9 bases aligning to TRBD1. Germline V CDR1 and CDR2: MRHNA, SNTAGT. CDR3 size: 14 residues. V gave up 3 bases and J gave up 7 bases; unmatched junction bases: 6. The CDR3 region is CASSEQGARCGYTF. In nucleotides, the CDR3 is TGTGCCAGCAGTGAACAGGGGGCCCGGTGTGGCTACACCTTC.

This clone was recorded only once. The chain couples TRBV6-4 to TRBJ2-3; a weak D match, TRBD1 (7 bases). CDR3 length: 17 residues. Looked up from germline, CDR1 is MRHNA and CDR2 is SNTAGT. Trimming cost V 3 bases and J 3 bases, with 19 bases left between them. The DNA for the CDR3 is TGTGCCAGCAGTGATTCGAACAGGGGAGGAGTGACAGATACGCAGTATTTT. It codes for CASSDSNRGGVTDTQYF.

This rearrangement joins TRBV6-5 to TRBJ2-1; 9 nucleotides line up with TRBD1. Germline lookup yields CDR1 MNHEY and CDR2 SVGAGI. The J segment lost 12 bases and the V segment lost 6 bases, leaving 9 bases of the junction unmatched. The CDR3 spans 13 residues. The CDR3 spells CASSLGQDRGQFF. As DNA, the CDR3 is TGTGCCAGCAGCTTGGGACAGGACAGGGGGCAGTTCTTC.

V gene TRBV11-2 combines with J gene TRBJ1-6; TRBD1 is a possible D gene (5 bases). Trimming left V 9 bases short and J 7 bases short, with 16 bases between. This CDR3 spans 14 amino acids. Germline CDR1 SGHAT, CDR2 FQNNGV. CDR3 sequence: CASRGGFMNSPLHF. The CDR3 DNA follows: TGTGCCAGTCGGGGGGGTTTCATGAATTCACCCCTCCACTTT.

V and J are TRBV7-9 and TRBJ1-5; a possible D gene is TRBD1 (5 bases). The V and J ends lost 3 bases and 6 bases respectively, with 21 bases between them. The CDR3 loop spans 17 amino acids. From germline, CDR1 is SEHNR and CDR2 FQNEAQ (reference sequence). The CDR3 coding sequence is TGTGCCAGCAGCTTTGGCATCCAAGGGGCGGATAGTCAGCCCCAGCATTTT. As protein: CASSFGIQGADSQPQHF.

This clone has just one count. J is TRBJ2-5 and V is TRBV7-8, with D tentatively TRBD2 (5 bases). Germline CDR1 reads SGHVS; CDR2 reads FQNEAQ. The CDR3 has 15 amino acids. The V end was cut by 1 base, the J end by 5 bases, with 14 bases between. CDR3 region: CASSLGRPPGETQYF. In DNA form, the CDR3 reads TGTGCCAGCAGCTTAGGCAGGCCTCCGGGGGAGACCCAGTACTTC.

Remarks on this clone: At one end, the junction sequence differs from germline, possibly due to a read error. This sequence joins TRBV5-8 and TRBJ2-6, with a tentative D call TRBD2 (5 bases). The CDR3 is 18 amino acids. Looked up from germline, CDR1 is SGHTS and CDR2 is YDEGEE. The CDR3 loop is CASSLVGRRSSEANVLTF. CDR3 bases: TGTGCCAGCAGCTTGGTGGGGAGACGGAGCTCTGAGGCCAACGTCCTGACTTTC. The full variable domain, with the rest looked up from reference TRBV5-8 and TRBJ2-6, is EAGVTQSPTHLIKTRGQQATLRCSPISGHTSVYWYQQALGLGLQFLLWYDEGEERNRGNFPPRFSGRQFPNYSSELNVNALELEDSALYLCASSLVGRRSSEANVLTFGAGSRLTVL.

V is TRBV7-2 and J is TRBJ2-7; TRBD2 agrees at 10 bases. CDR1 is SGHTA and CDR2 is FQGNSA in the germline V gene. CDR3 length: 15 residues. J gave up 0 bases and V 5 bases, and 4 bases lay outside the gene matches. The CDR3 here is CASSPSSGSSYEQYF. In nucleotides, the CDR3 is TGTGCCAGCAGCCCATCTAGCGGGAGCTCCTACGAGCAGTACTTC. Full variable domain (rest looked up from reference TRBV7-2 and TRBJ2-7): GAGVSQSPSNKVTEKGKDVELRCDPISGHTALYWYRQSLGQGLEFLIYFQGNSAPDKSGLPSDRFSAERTGGSVSTLTIQRTQQEDSAVYLCASSPSSGSSYEQYFGPGTRLTVT.

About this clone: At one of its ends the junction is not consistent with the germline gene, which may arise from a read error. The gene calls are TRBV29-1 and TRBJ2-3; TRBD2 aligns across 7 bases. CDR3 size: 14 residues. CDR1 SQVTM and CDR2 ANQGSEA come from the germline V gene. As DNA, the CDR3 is TGCAGCGTTGTATACTTCGGCGGGAGAACCTCACCCTTTTTT. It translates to CSVVYFGGRTSPFF.

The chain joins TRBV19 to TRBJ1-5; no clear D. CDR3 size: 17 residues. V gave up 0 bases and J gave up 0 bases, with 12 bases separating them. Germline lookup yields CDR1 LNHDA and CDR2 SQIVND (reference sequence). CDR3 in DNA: TGTGCCAGTAGTATAGATCTTGGTACAGCTAGCAATCAGCCCCAGCATTTT. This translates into CASSIDLGTASNQPQHF. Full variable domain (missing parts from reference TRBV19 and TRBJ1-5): DGGITQSPKYLFRKEGQNVTLSCEQNLNHDAMYWYRQDPGQGLRLIYYSQIVNDFQKGDIAEGYSVSREKKESFPLTVTSAQKNPTAFYLCASSIDLGTASNQPQHFGDGTRLSIL.

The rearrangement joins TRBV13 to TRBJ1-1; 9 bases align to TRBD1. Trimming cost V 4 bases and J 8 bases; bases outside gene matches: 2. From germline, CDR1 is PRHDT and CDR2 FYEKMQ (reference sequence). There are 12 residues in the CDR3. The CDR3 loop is CASSWGTGEAFF. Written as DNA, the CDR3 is TGTGCCAGCAGCTGGGGGACAGGGGAAGCTTTCTTT. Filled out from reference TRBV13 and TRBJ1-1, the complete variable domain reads AAGVIQSPRHLIKEKRETATLKCYPIPRHDTVYWYQQGPGQDPQFLISFYEKMQSDKGSIPDRFSAQQFSDYHSELNMSSLELGDSALYFCASSWGTGEAFFGQGTRLTVV.